This T cell receptor (beta chain) was recorded in a study of shared clonotypes between healthy human individuals. On the study more broadly: Each donor contributed plates that comprised three CD4 naive, three CD4 memory, two CD8 naive and one CD8 memory.

Assay execution proceeded at the deep level. This table comes from immunoSEQ multiplex PCR, and its TCRdb copy is limited to in-frame clones, with some not included. The repertoire has a few million clones, 90% to 95% of them found once; the top ten carry 0.11% to 0.15%. V was cut by 3 bases and J by 1 base, with 9 bases left in between. CDR3 length: 14 amino acids. Germline V lookup: CDR1 KGHSH, CDR2 LQKENI. This clone came up a few times. The chain has TRBV18 and TRBJ1-1; D is undetermined. This receptor was identified in a man in his late teens or twenties in good health. The sequenced sample was naive CD4+ T cells sorted from blood. Regarding subset: CD45RA+ positively selected. CDR3 in DNA: TGTGCCAGCTCACCGGACGGAGGGAACACTGAAGCTTTCTTT. It translates to CASSPDGGNTEAFF.